Following are 25 T cell receptor beta chains from one sample sequenced in a study of blood T cell repertoires in COVID-19. Assay used: immunoSEQ multiplex PCR; TCRdb lists only in-frame clones, some missing. In the table there are approximately 360,000 clones, roughly four fifths of which are singletons. The source material was PBMCs or T cells enriched from blood (not recorded which). The receptors were gathered from a woman in her fifties or sixties who had recovered from COVID-19.

This clone occurred once. The chain has TRBV19 and TRBJ1-2; D is perhaps TRBD1 (5 bases). Germline assignment: CDR1 LNHDA and CDR2 SQIVND (reference sequence). The CDR3 is made up of 13 amino acids. Trimming left V 5 bases short and J 1 base short, with 8 bases between. The CDR3 DNA reads TGTGCCAGTAGTGCAGGACATAACTATGGCTACACCTTC. The encoded protein is CASSAGHNYGYTF.

The rearrangement links TRBV29-1 to TRBJ1-2; a possible D gene is TRBD1 (5 bases). This CDR3 has 14 amino acids. The germline V gene encodes CDR1 SQVTM and CDR2 ANQGSEA. V was pared by 0 bases and J by 8 bases, with 16 bases between. The CDR3 sequence: CSVEDLDTSGGYTF. DNA of the CDR3: TGCAGCGTTGAAGATTTGGACACCTCAGGAGGCTACACCTTC.

This rearrangement joins TRBV7-8 to TRBJ1-3; TRBD1 matches 10 bases. The CDR3 has 16 residues. V lost 5 bases to trimming and J lost 4 bases; unmatched junction nucleotides: 8. The V gene's germline CDR1 is SGHVS and CDR2 FQNEAQ. The CDR3 here is CASSKGQGDPGNTIYF. The CDR3 nucleotides are TGTGCCAGCAGCAAAGGACAGGGGGATCCCGGAAACACCATATATTTT.

This clone was seen a handful of times. The chain combines TRBV7-2 with TRBJ2-7; TRBD1 matches at 9 bases. The length of the CDR3 is 15 residues. Losses at the gene ends were 4 bases for V and 2 bases for J; bases not matched to a gene: 6. Germline CDR1 is SGHTA and CDR2 is FQGNSA. CDR3: CASSYTGGRTYEQYF. The CDR3 DNA follows: TGTGCCAGCAGCTATACAGGGGGCAGGACCTACGAGCAGTACTTC.

This clone was picked up one time. This chain links TRBV5-1 with TRBJ2-7; possible D gene TRBD2, 5 bases. Trimming removed 4 bases from V and 6 bases from J, with 17 bases in between. CDR3 length: 14 amino acids. CDR1 is SGHRS and CDR2 is YFSETQ in the germline V gene. The CDR3, as DNA: TGCGCCAGCAGCCCTGGCCAAGCTCGGGGCGAGCAGTACTTC. Amino acid sequence: CASSPGQARGEQYF.

The genes are TRBV24-1 and TRBJ2-1; 10 bases fit TRBD1. Germline V gene data show CDR1 as KGHDR and CDR2 as SFDVKD. The CDR3 is 16 amino acids. With 7 bases clipped from V and 7 bases from J, the junction kept 12 bases outside the gene matches. The CDR3 region is CATSHAGGQGINEQFF. CDR3 DNA sequence: TGTGCCACCAGCCACGCCGGGGGACAGGGGATAAATGAGCAGTTCTTC.

This clone was observed once. V usage is TRBV27 and J usage is TRBJ2-3; tentative D call: TRBD1 (6 bases). Trimming took 4 bases from V and 0 from J, leaving 17 bases between them. The germline gives CDR1 MNHEY, CDR2 SMNVEV (reference sequence). The CDR3 length is 17 residues. The CDR3 coding sequence is TGTGCCAGCAGTTCTACACCCCCAGGGGAGAGCACAGATACGCAGTATTTT. This encodes CASSSTPPGESTDTQYF.

CDR3 sequence: CSVVTGNSNQPQHF. CDR3 bases: TGCAGCGTCGTCACAGGGAATAGCAATCAGCCCCAGCATTTT. This chain uses TRBV29-1 with TRBJ1-5; D is possibly TRBD1 (6 bases). Trimming pared 6 bases from V and 0 bases from J, leaving 12 bases between. Looked up from germline, CDR1 is SQVTM and CDR2 is ANQGSEA. The CDR3 is made up of 14 amino acids.

The chain combines TRBV7-9 with TRBJ1-6; D is undetermined. The V gene's germline CDR1 is SEHNR and CDR2 FQNEAQ (reference sequence). The CDR3 spans 15 residues. The V and J ends lost 5 bases and 3 bases respectively, with 11 bases between them. The CDR3 protein is CASSPAGVYNSPLHF. The CDR3 DNA is TGTGCCAGCAGCCCGGCGGGAGTCTATAATTCACCCCTCCACTTT.

This rearrangement joins TRBV28 to TRBJ1-5, with D hard to call. Trimming took off 2 bases at V and 11 bases at J, with 13 bases between the two ends. The CDR3 extends over 13 amino acids. Per germline, CDR1 MDHEN and CDR2 SYDVKM. The CDR3 coding sequence is TGTGCCAGCAGTTTAGGTCCCCAGAATACCCAGCATTTT. Its protein is CASSLGPQNTQHF.

This clone was seen more than once but under ten times. The chain recombines TRBV7-9 with TRBJ1-6; 9 bases agree with TRBD1. The CDR3 is 15 amino acids. The V gene end was trimmed by 1 base and the J gene end by 10 bases; junction bases not matched to a gene: 5. The germline V gene encodes CDR1 SEHNR and CDR2 FQNEAQ (reference sequence). The CDR3 region has the DNA TGTGCCAGCAGCTTAGGACAGGGGGTTAACTCACCCCTCCACTTT. This codes for CASSLGQGVNSPLHF.

This clone was seen only a few times. V is TRBV3-1 (or the pseudogene TRBV3-2) and J is TRBJ1-1; D unclear. CDR1 and CDR2 from the germline V gene are LGHDT and YNNKEL (reference sequence). The CDR3 runs 14 residues. Trimming pared 1 base from V and 4 bases from J, leaving 10 bases between. The CDR3 nucleotides are TGTGCCAGCAGCCAAGTAACGGAGGCCACTGAAGCTTTCTTT. Residues: CASSQVTEATEAFF.

This clone came up a few times. The gene calls are TRBV6-2 or TRBV6-3 and TRBJ1-4, with D uncertain. V lost 2 bases and J 2 bases, leaving 9 bases between the germline ends. Germline values: CDR1 MNHEY, CDR2 SVGEGT. This CDR3 region has 15 residues. The CDR3 coding sequence is TGTGCCAGCAGTTACGGGCCGGGGACTAATGAAAAACTGTTTTTT. It specifies CASSYGPGTNEKLFF.

V is TRBV9 and J is TRBJ2-7; 7 nucleotides agree with TRBD1. Trimming at V came to 4 bases and at J to 6 bases, leaving 7 bases not matched to a gene. This CDR3 has 13 residues. The germline gives CDR1 SGDLS, CDR2 YYNGEE. The CDR3 coding sequence is TGTGCCAGCAGCCGTGACAGGGTGGGCGAGCAGTACTTC. Translating gives CASSRDRVGEQYF.

This chain joins TRBV19 and TRBJ1-2, with D possibly matching TRBD1 (6 bases). V was pared by 6 bases and J by 5 bases, with 16 bases between. This CDR3 is 14 amino acids long. Looked up from germline, CDR1 is LNHDA and CDR2 is SQIVND (reference sequence). The CDR3 bases are TGTGCCAGTAGCAGCCGACAGGCTACTTATGGCTACACCTTC. Translated, it gives CASSSRQATYGYTF.

This chain uses TRBV7-2 with TRBJ2-1; D uncertain. V lost 1 base and J 7 bases, leaving 8 bases between the germline ends. CDR1 and CDR2 (germline): SGHTA, FQGNSA. This CDR3 contains 13 residues. The chain's CDR3 is CASSLVAWNEQFF. The CDR3 nucleotides are TGTGCCAGCAGCTTAGTGGCATGGAATGAGCAGTTCTTC.

The chain employs TRBV4-2 and TRBJ2-3; D might be TRBD2 (7 bases). The CDR3 contains 17 residues. The germline gives CDR1 LGHNA, CDR2 YNFKEQ. The V end lost 0 bases, the J end lost 4 bases, and 17 bases lay between the germline ends. CDR3 sequence: CASSQDRRGGVADTQYF. The CDR3 DNA is TGTGCCAGCAGCCAAGATCGGAGAGGGGGGGTCGCAGATACGCAGTATTTT.

The chain uses TRBV4-1 and TRBJ2-5; TRBD2 matches 9 bases. Losses at the gene ends were 4 bases for V and 5 bases for J; bases not matched to a gene: 20. This CDR3 spans 19 amino acids. CDR1 and CDR2 (germline): MGHRA, YSYEKL. The DNA for the CDR3 is TGCGCCAGCAGCCGAGGTGATGATGCCCTGGGACTAGCAACGGAGACCCAGTACTTC. It is translated as CASSRGDDALGLATETQYF.

This clone was recorded once. This chain joins TRBV5-1 and TRBJ1-4, with D possibly matching TRBD1 (5 bases). Trimming cost V 3 bases and J 3 bases, with 12 bases left between them. This CDR3 is built from 15 residues. Germline assignment: CDR1 SGHRS and CDR2 YFSETQ. The CDR3 here is CASSSNAGANEKLFF. In DNA form, the CDR3 reads TGCGCCAGCAGCTCAAATGCGGGGGCTAATGAAAAACTGTTTTTT.

This chain links TRBV6-2 or TRBV6-3 with TRBJ1-2, with a tentative D call TRBD1 (5 bases). The CDR3 contains 14 residues. Between the trimmed V and J ends, which lost 6 bases and 4 bases, there was a span of 15 bases. CDR1 and CDR2 from the germline V gene are MNHEY and SVGEGT. The CDR3 loop is CASRPLTVSYGYTF. The CDR3 DNA reads as TGTGCCAGCAGACCTCTGACAGTAAGCTATGGCTACACCTTC.

This chain links TRBV5-5 with TRBJ2-5; 8 bases fit TRBD2. CDR3 length: 14 residues. The V gene's germline CDR1 is SGHKS and CDR2 YYEKEE (reference sequence). Trimming took 0 bases from V and 4 from J; bases not matched to a gene: 2. CDR3 amino acids: CASSLGAGGETQYF. The DNA of the CDR3 is TGTGCCAGCAGCTTGGGGGCGGGAGGAGAGACCCAGTACTTC.

The gene calls are TRBV7-9 and TRBJ2-7; 8 bases line up with TRBD2. The germline V gene has CDR1 SEHNR and CDR2 FQNEAQ (reference sequence). The CDR3 sequence is 15 residues long. After removal of 5 bases from V and 2 bases from J, the junction contained 8 bases not matched to a gene. The CDR3 spells CASSPGPAGAYEQYF. CDR3 DNA: TGTGCCAGCAGCCCCGGGCCAGCGGGGGCCTACGAGCAGTACTTC. Drawing the rest from reference TRBV7-9 and TRBJ2-7, the complete variable domain is DTGVSQNPRHKITKRGQNVTFRCDPISEHNRLYWYRQTLGQGPEFLTYFQNEAQLEKSRLLSDRFSAERPKGSFSTLEIQRTEQGDSAMYLCASSPGPAGAYEQYFGPGTRLTVT.

The V and J genes are TRBV5-6 and TRBJ1-2, with TRBD1 matching over 7 bases. V shed 6 bases, J shed 1 base, and the junction held 6 bases outside the gene matches. The CDR3 totals 14 residues. Per germline, CDR1 SGHDT and CDR2 YYEEEE. CDR3 sequence reads: CASNRDSLNYGYTF. The CDR3 nucleotides read TGTGCCAGCAACCGGGACAGCCTTAACTATGGCTACACCTTC.

The chain employs TRBV5-4 and TRBJ1-2; 7 bases are a match to TRBD1. The CDR3 extends over 15 amino acids. CDR1 is SGHNT, CDR2 YYREEE, per germline (reference sequence). V shed 4 bases, J shed 2 bases, and the junction held 8 bases outside the gene matches. CDR3 DNA: TGTGCCAGCAGCCCCAAAGGGACAGTGAACTATGGCTACACCTTC. Amino acids: CASSPKGTVNYGYTF.

The chain has TRBV19 and TRBJ1-1; possible D gene TRBD1, 5 bases. There are 14 residues in the CDR3. The germline V and J ends were trimmed by 3 bases and 2 bases, with 10 bases remaining between them. Germline CDR1 LNHDA, CDR2 SQIVND (reference sequence). CDR3 in DNA: TGTGCCAGTAGTATTTACAGGTTCAACACTGAAGCTTTCTTT. Residues: CASSIYRFNTEAFF. Complete variable domain (other parts from reference TRBV19 and TRBJ1-1): DGGITQSPKYLFRKEGQNVTLSCEQNLNHDAMYWYRQDPGQGLRLIYYSQIVNDFQKGDIAEGYSVSREKKESFPLTVTSAQKNPTAFYLCASSIYRFNTEAFFGQGTRLTVV.